The 15 T cell receptor beta chains in this list originate from one sample, sequenced in a study of T-cell memory formation after mild COVID-19. In TCRdb, the 5' RACE reads were re-called with MiXCR into one record per CDR3 protein. The table has approximately 560,000 distinct CDR3 sequences, roughly a sixth seen once. Sequenced: PBMCs or a T cell subset sorted from them (not recorded which). These TCRs come from an adult woman who had mild COVID-19 (a few samples of this study predate the infection). Cell type and time point are not known.

A few counts support this clonotype. This chain uses TRBV20-1 with TRBJ2-3, with D perhaps TRBD2 (5 bases). Trimming removed 0 bases from V and 4 bases from J, with 14 bases in between. The CDR3 totals 15 residues. Germline CDR1 and CDR2: DFQATT and SNEGSKA (reference sequence). The DNA for the CDR3 is TGCAGTGCTAGAGATACTTTGAGGCGGGCAGATACGCAGTATTTT. This encodes CSARDTLRRADTQYF.

This chain uses TRBV4-2 with TRBJ1-2; D possibly corresponds to TRBD1 (6 bases). The CDR3 spans 13 residues. Looked up from germline, CDR1 is LGHNA and CDR2 is YNFKEQ. The V and J ends lost 0 bases and 7 bases respectively, with 9 bases between them. The CDR3 loop reads CASSQEVRGGYTF. CDR3 in DNA: TGTGCCAGCAGCCAAGAAGTCAGGGGTGGCTACACCTTC.

This chain connects TRBV9 to TRBJ1-1; no clear D. CDR3 length equals 13 residues. Germline CDR1 is SGDLS and CDR2 is YYNGEE. V dropped 5 bases and J dropped 8 bases, with 16 bases sitting between them. CDR3 coding DNA: TGTGCCAGCAGTCCCGGCGTTAGCCACGAAGCTTTCTTT. Protein: CASSPGVSHEAFF.

This clonotype was found a few times. The V gene is TRBV7-9, the J gene TRBJ2-3; D perhaps matches TRBD1 (7 bases). This CDR3 is built from 19 residues. Per germline, CDR1 SEHNR and CDR2 FQNEAQ (reference sequence). V was trimmed by 1 base and J by 3 bases, leaving 23 bases between them. The CDR3: CASSLVSGGHDLPTDTQYF. Here the CDR3 DNA reads TGTGCCAGCAGCTTAGTTTCAGGGGGGCACGATTTACCAACAGATACGCAGTATTTT.

In its sample, this clonotype was seen many times. The chain carries TRBV18 and TRBJ2-7, with TRBD1 as a possible D gene (6 bases). The V gene lost 4 bases and the J gene lost 8 bases, with 18 bases spanning the gap. CDR1 and CDR2 from the germline V gene are KGHSH and LQKENI. This CDR3 has 14 amino acids. The CDR3 coding sequence is TGTGCCAGCTCACTCCAGGGGACGTCTACCAAGCAGTACTTC. It specifies CASSLQGTSTKQYF.

In this sample, this clonotype turned up many times. The J gene is TRBJ2-1, the V gene TRBV11-2; unclear D gene. The V end was cut by 3 bases, the J end by 8 bases, with 17 bases between. The CDR3 extends over 15 amino acids. Germline CDR1 and CDR2: SGHAT and FQNNGV. This CDR3 is CASSFDGSLGYEQFF. Written as DNA, the CDR3 is TGTGCCAGCAGCTTTGACGGGTCCCTGGGCTATGAGCAGTTCTTC.

This clonotype came up a few times. The chain couples TRBV7-3 to TRBJ2-1; TRBD2 agrees at 7 bases. Trimming cost V 1 base and J 12 bases; bases outside gene matches: 3. Germline V gene data show CDR1 as SGHTA and CDR2 as FQGTGA. The CDR3 is made up of 12 amino acids. CDR3 sequence reads: CASSLREGAQFF. CDR3 DNA sequence: TGTGCCAGCAGCTTAAGGGAGGGCGCGCAGTTCTTC.

This clonotype has at least ten counts. The J gene is TRBJ1-1, the V gene TRBV7-6, with D possibly TRBD1 on 5 matching bases. Trimming shortened V by 0 bases and J by 4 bases, and 18 bases separated the two germline ends. The CDR3 consists of 17 residues. Germline V gene data show CDR1 as SGHVS and CDR2 as FNYEAQ. CDR3 residues: CASSLATAGLVTTEAFF. CDR3 sequence (DNA): TGTGCCAGCAGCTTAGCGACCGCAGGGTTGGTAACCACTGAAGCTTTCTTT.

The chain carries TRBV9 and TRBJ2-5, with D maybe TRBD2 (6 bases). The germline V gene encodes CDR1 SGDLS and CDR2 YYNGEE. The CDR3 extends over 15 amino acids. Deletions cut 4 bases from V and 5 bases from J, with 18 bases between. In DNA form, the CDR3 reads TGTGCCAGCAGCCCCCCATCCGGGCGGGATGAGACCCAGTACTTC. Its translation: CASSPPSGRDETQYF.

The V and J genes are TRBV19 and TRBJ2-7; TRBD1 matches at 9 bases. CDR3 length: 12 residues. V was clipped by 8 bases and J by 7 bases; unmatched bases: 6. The germline V gene has CDR1 LNHDA and CDR2 SQIVND (reference sequence). Here the CDR3 reads CASFGQGPEQYF. For the CDR3, the DNA is TGTGCCAGTTTCGGACAGGGGCCAGAGCAGTACTTC. Full variable domain (outside the CDR3, taken from reference TRBV19 and TRBJ2-7): DGGITQSPKYLFRKEGQNVTLSCEQNLNHDAMYWYRQDPGQGLRLIYYSQIVNDFQKGDIAEGYSVSREKKESFPLTVTSAQKNPTAFYLCASFGQGPEQYFGPGTRLTVT.

This clonotype appeared a few times. The chain is built from TRBV7-8 and TRBJ2-1; TRBD1 matches at 9 bases. Germline V gene data show CDR1 as SGHVS and CDR2 as FQNEAQ. V lost 4 bases and J lost 10; bases outside the gene matches: 5. This CDR3 has 13 amino acids. DNA for the CDR3: TGTGCCAGCAGCTCAACCGGGACAGGGGAGCAGTTCTTC. Translation gives CASSSTGTGEQFF.

The CDR3 here is CSAGTSGTSTDTQYF. The CDR3 bases are TGCAGTGCTGGGACTAGCGGGACAAGCACAGATACGCAGTATTTT. This chain connects TRBV20-1 to TRBJ2-3, with TRBD2 matching 13 bases. This CDR3 spans 15 amino acids. V lost 5 bases to trimming and J lost 0 bases; unmatched junction nucleotides: 2. The germline V gene has CDR1 DFQATT and CDR2 SNEGSKA (reference sequence).

The sample holds a few counts of this clonotype. This sequence joins TRBV2 and TRBJ2-5; D is uncertain. Germline V lookup: CDR1 SNHLY, CDR2 FYNNEI. V was trimmed by 4 bases and J by 1 base, leaving 16 bases between them. The CDR3 contains 16 residues. The CDR3 DNA reads TGTGCCAGCAGTGTTATCCCAGGTGAAACCCAAGAGACCCAGTACTTC. Its translation: CASSVIPGETQETQYF.

A few counts support this clonotype. This rearrangement joins TRBV11-3 to TRBJ2-7; 7 bases are shared with TRBD1. CDR1 and CDR2 (germline): SGHNT, YENEEA. J was trimmed by 3 bases and V by 4 bases; bases with no gene match: 6. The CDR3 is 14 amino acids. CDR3 sequence reads: CASSSRDSGYEQYF. DNA of the CDR3: TGTGCCAGCAGCTCCCGGGACAGCGGCTACGAGCAGTACTTC. Using reference TRBV11-3 and TRBJ2-7 for the parts outside the CDR3, the full variable domain is EAGVVQSPRYKIIEKKQPVAFWCNPISGHNTLYWYLQNLGQGPELLIRYENEEAVDDSQLPKDRFSAERLKGVDSTLKIQPAELGDSAVYLCASSSRDSGYEQYFGPGTRLTVT.

The chain uses TRBV2 and TRBJ2-5; TRBD2 might be the D (6 bases). Deletions cut 5 bases from V and 0 bases from J, with 16 bases between. The length of the CDR3 is 16 residues. Looked up from germline, CDR1 is SNHLY and CDR2 is FYNNEI. CDR3 coding DNA: TGTGCCAGCAGTACGGGACTCAATACCGACCAAGAGACCCAGTACTTC. Amino acid sequence: CASSTGLNTDQETQYF.